These 18 T cell receptor beta chains originate from one sample sequenced in a study of shared clonotypes between healthy human individuals. Produced via immunoSEQ multiplex PCR; TCRdb's table is partial and in-frame only. This sample has about 2.3 million clones; roughly 93% occur once, and the top ten carry 0.39%. The material sequenced was naive CD4+ T cells from PBMCs. The subset: CD45RA+ positively selected. Source of these receptors: a man aged 18-30 years in good health. Some clones in this sample may be carry-over from other donors' samples.

Points on this clone: The sample has other DNA sequences that encode this CDR3 too. The chain uses TRBV2 and TRBJ1-1, with D possibly being TRBD1 (5 bases). The CDR3 runs 13 residues. Germline V gene data show CDR1 as SNHLY and CDR2 as FYNNEI. V shed 3 bases and J shed 2 bases, with 7 bases lying between them. CDR3 residues: CASSDQGNTEAFF. CDR3 coding DNA: TGTGCCAGCAGTGACCAGGGAAACACTGAAGCTTTCTTT.

This clone has a single count. V usage is TRBV30 and J usage is TRBJ2-7, with 10 bases matching TRBD1. The CDR3 covers 14 residues. Germline V gene lookup returns CDR1 GTSNPN and CDR2 SVGIG (reference sequence). V lost 3 bases and J lost 7; bases outside the gene matches: 9. The CDR3 bases are TGTGCCTGGAGCGATACGGGACAGGGGCCGGAGCAGTACTTC. Its translation: CAWSDTGQGPEQYF.

J is TRBJ1-2 and V is TRBV6-5; D remains ambiguous. The CDR3 runs to 10 residues. Germline assignment: CDR1 MNHEY and CDR2 SVGAGI. V lost 5 bases and J 5 bases, leaving 3 bases between the germline ends. The DNA of the CDR3 is TGTGCCAGCAGTGCATATGGCTACACCTTC. Its protein product is CASSAYGYTF.

The rearrangement joins TRBV2 to TRBJ1-5, with TRBD1 as a possible D gene (6 bases). The germline CDR1 and CDR2 sequences are SNHLY and FYNNEI. CDR3 size: 15 residues. V lost 6 bases, J lost 4 bases, and 16 bases lay in between. CDR3 region: CASSRGGRDNQPQHF. The CDR3 DNA is TGTGCCAGCAGCAGAGGGGGGAGAGATAATCAGCCCCAGCATTTT.

This CDR3 is CASSSSPGSQETQYF. Here the CDR3 DNA reads TGTGCCAGCAGCTCCTCACCTGGGAGTCAAGAGACCCAGTACTTC. The V gene is TRBV5-6, the J gene TRBJ2-5; D is perhaps TRBD2 (5 bases). V lost 3 bases and J lost 2, with 14 bases in between. Germline loops: CDR1 SGHDT, CDR2 YYEEEE. The CDR3 spans 15 residues.

V and J are TRBV10-3 and TRBJ1-1; D is uncertain. Germline assignment: CDR1 ENHRY and CDR2 SYGVKD. V shed 4 bases and J shed 7 bases, with 10 bases lying between them. There are 12 residues in the CDR3. CDR3: CAISGGDGEAFF. The CDR3 DNA reads TGTGCCATCAGTGGTGGAGACGGTGAAGCTTTCTTT.

Points on this clone: Other nucleotide sequences in the sample specify the same CDR3. CDR3 nucleotide sequence: TGTGCCAGCAGCTTAATGGGACAGGGGAACACTGAAGCTTTCTTT. Translation gives CASSLMGQGNTEAFF. The chain employs TRBV7-2 and TRBJ1-1; the match to TRBD1 covers 9 bases. This CDR3 contains 15 residues. In germline, CDR1 is SGHTA, CDR2 FQGNSA. V shed 2 bases and J 1 base; nucleotides not matched to a gene: 2.

V and J are TRBV11-2 and TRBJ2-5; a weak D match, TRBD1 (6 bases). The germline V gene has CDR1 SGHAT and CDR2 FQNNGV. V was pared by 2 bases and J by 5 bases, with 15 bases between. The length of the CDR3 is 15 residues. This CDR3 reads CASSLRQGTWETQYF. The CDR3, as DNA: TGTGCCAGCAGCTTAAGGCAGGGGACATGGGAGACCCAGTACTTC.

The chain carries TRBV6-1 and TRBJ1-1; D is undetermined. Germline CDR1 reads MNHNS; CDR2 reads SASEGT. This CDR3 is built from 13 residues. Trimming took 5 bases from V and 3 from J, leaving 10 bases between them. The CDR3 DNA follows: TGTGCCAGCAGTATTCGTAGGGACACTGAAGCTTTCTTT. This encodes CASSIRRDTEAFF.

J is TRBJ1-1 and V is TRBV6-6; D call uncertain. This CDR3 has 13 amino acids. Looked up from germline, CDR1 is MNHNY and CDR2 is SVGAGI (reference sequence). V dropped 7 bases and J dropped 0 bases, with 9 bases sitting between them. The CDR3, as DNA: TGTGCCAGCATAGGAACCATGAACACTGAAGCTTTCTTT. Protein product: CASIGTMNTEAFF.

V usage is TRBV19 and J usage is TRBJ2-2; D may be TRBD2 (5 bases). The CDR3 is 17 amino acids. Germline CDR1 reads LNHDA; CDR2 reads SQIVND (reference sequence). Trimming removed 4 bases from V and 0 bases from J, with 15 bases in between. The CDR3 DNA sequence: TGTGCCAGTAGTACCCACTGGCCCGGGGCGAACACCGGGGAGCTGTTTTTT. This translates into CASSTHWPGANTGELFF.

The chain combines TRBV2 with TRBJ2-1, with D unresolved. CDR1 is SNHLY and CDR2 is FYNNEI in the germline V gene. Trimming removed 6 bases from V and 8 bases from J, with 5 bases in between. The CDR3 is 10 amino acids. CDR3 DNA: TGTGCCAGCAGAGGGTATGAGCAGTTCTTC. It specifies CASRGYEQFF.

The chain couples TRBV9 to TRBJ1-2, with D perhaps TRBD1 (5 bases). Germline values: CDR1 SGDLS, CDR2 YYNGEE. The germline V and J ends were trimmed by 3 bases and 1 base, with 13 bases remaining between them. CDR3 length: 15 residues. The CDR3 spells CASSARGGFNYGYTF. The CDR3 DNA follows: TGTGCCAGCAGCGCCCGGGGGGGATTTAACTATGGCTACACCTTC.

The V gene is TRBV30, the J gene TRBJ2-7; TRBD1 agrees at 7 bases. The V gene's germline CDR1 is GTSNPN and CDR2 SVGIG (reference sequence). CDR3 length equals 18 residues. Germline trimming cut 3 bases from V and 4 bases from J; bases unmatched to any gene: 21. CDR3 nucleotides: TGTGCCTGGAGGATCCTCGGAGTTAGGGCAGGGGGAAATTACGAGCAGTACTTC. Protein sequence: CAWRILGVRAGGNYEQYF.

J is TRBJ1-2 and V is TRBV6-1, with D hard to call. The V gene lost 8 bases and the J gene lost 6 bases, with 10 bases spanning the gap. In germline, CDR1 is MNHNS, CDR2 SASEGT. The CDR3 extends over 11 amino acids. The CDR3 region is CASGIGNGYTF. For the CDR3, the DNA is TGTGCCAGCGGGATAGGTAATGGCTACACCTTC.

Notes on this clone: One end of the junction varies from germline; a read error may be responsible. The rearrangement links TRBV2 to TRBJ1-1; D uncertain. CDR3 size: 15 residues. Germline V gives CDR1 SNHLY, CDR2 FYNNEI. Here the CDR3 DNA reads TGTGCCAGCAGGGAAGACAACTACTACGGCACTGAAGCTTTCTTT. Residues: CASREDNYYGTEAFF.

CDR3 region: CASSIQGGGNQPQHF. CDR3 in DNA: TGTGCCAGTAGTATTCAGGGAGGAGGCAATCAGCCCCAGCATTTT. The chain recombines TRBV19 with TRBJ1-5; D is perhaps TRBD1 (5 bases). The ends were cut back, 3 bases at V and 2 bases at J, with 11 bases in the middle. This CDR3 region has 15 residues. CDR1 and CDR2 (germline): LNHDA, SQIVND (reference sequence).

The V gene is TRBV18, the J gene TRBJ2-1; 14 bases line up with TRBD2. After removal of 6 bases from V and 5 bases from J, the junction contained 3 bases not matched to a gene. This CDR3 comprises 15 residues. Looked up from germline, CDR1 is KGHSH and CDR2 is LQKENI. The CDR3, as DNA: TGTGCCAGCTCGGGACTAGCGGGAGCAAACAATGAGCAGTTCTTC. Translation gives CASSGLAGANNEQFF.